What follows are 20 T cell receptor beta chains derived from one specimen sequenced in a study of neurological immune-mediated disorders (dated by TCRdb to 2018 to 2020). Library method: 5' RACE. Instrument used: Illumina HiSeq 2500. The public reads were quality trimmed at Q25 with fastp and then assembled into clones with MiXCR by TCRdb, keeping productive beta chains. Here each entry gathers all rows of one CDR3 protein and keeps the most common genes and DNA. This sample lists more than 50,000 distinct CDR3 sequences; less than 4% were detected once. The ten most abundant clones make up 1.3% of the sample. Sequenced: PBMCs. The source of these receptors is a man in his thirties or forties with multiple sclerosis.

The genes are TRBV9 and TRBJ1-4; 8 positions match TRBD1. The CDR3 extends over 15 amino acids. The V segment lost 4 bases and the J segment 6 bases; nucleotides outside the gene matches: 8. CDR1 is SGDLS, CDR2 YYNGEE, per germline. The CDR3 sequence: CASSSRDRKDEKLFF. In nucleotides, the CDR3 is TGTGCCAGCAGCAGCCGGGACAGGAAAGATGAAAAACTGTTTTTT.

In its sample, this clonotype was seen many times. The genes are TRBV20-1 and TRBJ2-3; 12 nucleotides match TRBD2. The V and J ends lost 6 bases and 0 bases, in that order; junction bases with no gene match: 4. CDR1 and CDR2 (germline): DFQATT, SNEGSKA (reference sequence). The CDR3 contains 15 residues. DNA of the CDR3: TGCAGTGCCTCGACTAGCGGGGGAAGCACAGATACGCAGTATTTT. Its translation: CSASTSGGSTDTQYF.

There are many counts of this clonotype. This rearrangement joins TRBV7-6 to TRBJ2-7, with 8 bases that match TRBD1. This CDR3 region has 14 residues. J was trimmed by 2 bases and V by 3 bases; bases with no gene match: 3. Germline CDR1 is SGHVS and CDR2 is FNYEAQ. Here the CDR3 reads CASSFQQGAYEQYF. The CDR3 nucleotides read TGTGCCAGCAGCTTTCAACAGGGGGCCTACGAGCAGTACTTC.

The table lists this clonotype with many counts. The chain carries TRBV5-6 and TRBJ1-2; D might be TRBD1 (6 bases). Trimming removed 4 bases from V and 4 bases from J, with 11 bases in between. Germline lookup yields CDR1 SGHDT and CDR2 YYEEEE. The CDR3 loop spans 13 amino acids. CDR3 region: CASSQGQPYGYTF. CDR3 in DNA: TGTGCCAGCAGCCAGGGACAACCCTATGGCTACACCTTC.

Ten or more counts support this clonotype. The gene calls are TRBV7-8 and TRBJ2-7; D gene uncertain. Trimming left V 1 base short and J 5 bases short, with 3 bases between. The CDR3 sequence is 11 residues long. Germline CDR1 is SGHVS and CDR2 is FQNEAQ. The CDR3 DNA reads as TGTGCCAGCAGCTTAGGTAACGAGCAGTACTTC. It encodes CASSLGNEQYF.

Many counts were recorded for this clonotype. The chain uses TRBV11-2 and TRBJ1-5, with D uncertain. This CDR3 region has 13 residues. The ends were cut back, 2 bases at V and 5 bases at J, with 7 bases in the middle. Germline values: CDR1 SGHAT, CDR2 FQNNGV. CDR3 sequence reads: CASSLWIDQPQHF. The CDR3 DNA reads as TGTGCCAGCAGCTTATGGATTGATCAGCCCCAGCATTTT. The full variable domain, completed using reference TRBV11-2 and TRBJ1-5, is EAGVAQSPRYKIIEKRQSVAFWCNPISGHATLYWYQQILGQGPKLLIQFQNNGVVDDSQLPKDRFSAERLKGVDSTLKIQPAKLEDSAVYLCASSLWIDQPQHFGDGTRLSIL.

A remark on this clonotype: Just one base apart from a much larger clone, this may be a read error. The V gene is TRBV7-2, the J gene TRBJ1-3; D perhaps matches TRBD1 (6 bases). There are 14 residues in the CDR3. The germline CDR1 and CDR2 sequences are SGHTA and FQGNSA. The CDR3 sequence is CASSQTGWGKTIYF. In DNA form, the CDR3 reads TGTGCCAGCAGCCAAACAGGGTGGGGAAAAACCATATATTTT.

The sample holds many counts of this clonotype. This sequence joins TRBV7-2 and TRBJ2-1; TRBD2 aligns across 8 bases. The germline V gene has CDR1 SGHTA and CDR2 FQGNSA. The CDR3 loop spans 15 amino acids. V was pared by 3 bases and J by 2 bases, with 3 bases of the junction left unmatched. CDR3 sequence: CASSFTGGAYNEQFF. The DNA of the CDR3 is TGTGCCAGCAGCTTCACCGGGGGGGCCTACAATGAGCAGTTCTTC.

This clonotype has ten or more counts. This sequence joins TRBV5-5 and TRBJ2-3, with TRBD2 matching over 16 bases. Germline V gene sequence: CDR1 SGHKS, CDR2 YYEKEE (reference sequence). Germline trimming cut 4 bases from V and 3 bases from J; bases unmatched to any gene: 8. The CDR3 has 18 residues. DNA of the CDR3: TGTGCCAGCAGCCCAGGGACTAGCGGGGGGGGACGAACAGATACGCAGTATTTT. Amino acids: CASSPGTSGGGRTDTQYF. Filled out from reference TRBV5-5 and TRBJ2-3, the complete variable domain reads DAGVTQSPTHLIKTRGQQVTLRCSPISGHKSVSWYQQVLGQGPQFIFQYYEKEERGRGNFPDRFSARQFPNYSSELNVNALLLGDSALYLCASSPGTSGGGRTDTQYFGPGTRLTVL.

This clonotype was detected many times. The chain uses TRBV29-1 and TRBJ1-2; TRBD1 is a possible D gene (6 bases). Deletions cut 2 bases from V and 8 bases from J, with 15 bases between. The CDR3 contains 13 residues. Germline CDR1 reads SQVTM; CDR2 reads ANQGSEA. Written as DNA, the CDR3 is TGCAGCGTTGAAAGGGTCAGGGGAATCGGCTACACCTTC. Translation: CSVERVRGIGYTF.

The chain is built from TRBV27 and TRBJ1-1, with D unresolved. V shed 6 bases and J shed 4 bases, with 12 bases lying between them. The CDR3 extends over 13 amino acids. The germline CDR1 and CDR2 sequences are MNHEY and SMNVEV (reference sequence). The CDR3 bases are TGTGCCAGCAGCTCTTTGTCGCTCACTGAAGCTTTCTTT. The encoded protein is CASSSLSLTEAFF.

This clonotype came up many times. The gene calls are TRBV12-3 or TRBV12-4 and TRBJ2-7; D is undetermined. The CDR3 has 14 amino acids. V was pared by 5 bases and J by 3 bases, with 14 bases between. CDR3 nucleotide sequence: TGTGCCAGCAGTGCTAGAAGGGATGGCTACGAGCAGTACTTC. Translated: CASSARRDGYEQYF.

In this sample, this clonotype turned up many times. This chain joins TRBV7-2 and TRBJ2-7; D is possibly TRBD1 (5 bases). Germline CDR1 is SGHTA and CDR2 is FQGNSA. The CDR3 runs to 12 residues. V lost 5 bases to trimming and J lost 3 bases, with 8 bases between them. The CDR3 protein is CASSQGGYEQYF. In DNA form, the CDR3 reads TGTGCCAGCAGCCAGGGCGGCTACGAGCAGTACTTC. Combining the CDR3 with reference TRBV7-2 and TRBJ2-7 gives the whole variable domain GAGVSQSPSNKVTEKGKDVELRCDPISGHTALYWYRQSLGQGLEFLIYFQGNSAPDKSGLPSDRFSAERTGGSVSTLTIQRTQQEDSAVYLCASSQGGYEQYFGPGTRLTVT.

This clonotype was found many times. The chain links TRBV20-1 to TRBJ2-1; 9 bases map to TRBD2. The V segment lost 6 bases and the J segment 0 bases; nucleotides outside the gene matches: 9. The V gene's germline CDR1 is DFQATT and CDR2 SNEGSKA (reference sequence). The CDR3 is 16 residues long. CDR3 DNA: TGCAGTGCCCTCGGGGCTAGCGGGGACTCCTACAATGAGCAGTTCTTC. This encodes CSALGASGDSYNEQFF.

This clonotype was counted between two and nine times. This chain connects TRBV29-1 to TRBJ2-3, with D perhaps TRBD2 (6 bases). Per germline, CDR1 SQVTM and CDR2 ANQGSEA. Deletions cut 6 bases from V and 1 base from J, with 8 bases between. The CDR3 consists of 12 residues. CDR3 sequence: CSVTGGTDTQYF. CDR3 DNA: TGCAGCGTCACGGGGGGCACAGATACGCAGTATTTT.

There are many counts of this clonotype. The V call is TRBV3-1, the J call TRBJ2-5; D could derive from TRBD1 or TRBD2 (5 bases each). CDR1 LGHDT and CDR2 YNNKEL come from the germline V gene (reference sequence). Trimming cost V 3 bases and J 5 bases, with 19 bases left between them. This CDR3 comprises 16 residues. In DNA form, the CDR3 reads TGTGCCAGCAGCCAGGGGGACCCTACCAAATGGGAGACCCAGTACTTC. Translation: CASSQGDPTKWETQYF.

This clonotype was detected many times. The CDR3 loop reads CASSQADRSSEAFF. The DNA for the CDR3 is TGTGCCAGCAGCCAAGCGGACAGAAGCTCTGAAGCTTTCTTT. The V and J genes are TRBV3-1 and TRBJ1-1; weak D call: TRBD1 (6 bases). This CDR3 spans 14 amino acids. Trimming stripped 1 base from V and 6 bases from J, with 12 bases between. From germline, CDR1 is LGHDT and CDR2 YNNKEL (reference sequence).

This clonotype has just a few counts. The rearrangement uses TRBV10-2 and TRBJ2-1; D possibly matches TRBD1 or TRBD2 (5 bases each). Trimming took 6 bases from V and 13 from J, leaving 19 bases between them. CDR1 and CDR2 from the germline V gene are WSHSY and SAAADI. There are 13 residues in the CDR3. The CDR3 DNA sequence: TGCGCCAGCAGCTGGGACGGGCCTAGGGGACAGTTCTTC. It is translated as CASSWDGPRGQFF.

The V and J genes are TRBV4-1 and TRBJ2-1; D is undetermined. The CDR3 is 13 amino acids. The germline CDR1 and CDR2 sequences are MGHRA and YSYEKL. V lost 0 bases and J lost 6, with 6 bases in between. DNA for the CDR3: TGCGCCAGCAGCCAAGAGGTCTTCAATGAGCAGTTCTTC. This gives the protein CASSQEVFNEQFF.

This clonotype was seen ten or more times. The chain uses TRBV9 and TRBJ1-2; perhaps TRBD1 as D (6 bases). The CDR3 is 14 residues long. Germline V gene lookup returns CDR1 SGDLS and CDR2 YYNGEE. V dropped 4 bases and J dropped 3 bases, with 13 bases sitting between them. As DNA, the CDR3 is TGTGCCAGCAGCCCTGCGGGGGGCGACTATGGCTACACCTTC. This encodes CASSPAGGDYGYTF.